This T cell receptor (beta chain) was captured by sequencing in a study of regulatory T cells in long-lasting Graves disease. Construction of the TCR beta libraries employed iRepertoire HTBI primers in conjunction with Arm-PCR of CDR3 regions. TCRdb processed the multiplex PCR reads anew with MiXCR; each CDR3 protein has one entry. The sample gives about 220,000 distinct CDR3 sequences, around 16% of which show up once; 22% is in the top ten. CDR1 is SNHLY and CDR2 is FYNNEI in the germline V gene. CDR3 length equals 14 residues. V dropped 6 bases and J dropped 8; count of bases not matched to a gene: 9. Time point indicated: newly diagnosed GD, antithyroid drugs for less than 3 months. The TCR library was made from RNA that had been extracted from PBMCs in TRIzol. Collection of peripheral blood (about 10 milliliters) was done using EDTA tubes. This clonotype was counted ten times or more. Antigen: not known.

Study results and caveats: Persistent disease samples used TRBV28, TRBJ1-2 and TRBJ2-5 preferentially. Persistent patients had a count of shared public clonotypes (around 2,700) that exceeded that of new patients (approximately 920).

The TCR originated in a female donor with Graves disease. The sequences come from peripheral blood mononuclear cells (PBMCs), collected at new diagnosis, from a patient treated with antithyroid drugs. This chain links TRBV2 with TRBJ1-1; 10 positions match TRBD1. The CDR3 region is CASRVRQGAGEAFF. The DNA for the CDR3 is TGTGCCAGCAGGGTCCGACAGGGGGCCGGGGAAGCTTTCTTT.